This T cell receptor (beta chain) derives from a study of blood T cell repertoires in COVID-19. Study-wide context: Spain, Italy and the United States supplied samples that represented acute and convalescent COVID-19. In each case, the material was cDNA or gDNA derived from T cells, B-cell-depleted T cells, or PBMCs.

Per the study methods: Estimation of nucleated cell counts relied on the amplification of reference gene primers. Repertoires were generated with immunoSEQ multiplex PCR, while TCRdb's copy carries only in-frame clones and drops some. V, J and clone size are those of that table, while D and trimming were read from the DNA. The table has more than 110,000 clones, about 77% seen once. The CDR3 loop spans 16 amino acids. Trimming removed 4 bases from V and 4 bases from J; junction bases left unmatched: 6. From germline, CDR1 is SGHTA and CDR2 FQGNSA. The receptor was isolated from a woman in her fifties or sixties with active or convalescent COVID-19. The genes are TRBV7-2 and TRBJ2-5; 13 nucleotides align to TRBD2. The sequencing sample was made of peripheral blood. CDR3 loop: CASSSGLAGVSETQYF. CDR3 nucleotides: TGTGCCAGCAGCTCCGGACTAGCGGGAGTATCAGAGACCCAGTACTTC.